This T cell receptor beta chain derives from a study of CD8 T cells in ankylosing spondylitis. Findings and limits, study-wide: Seemingly characteristic of ankylosing spondylitis blood was a TCR beta motif consisting of 7 or 8 highly homologous variants. Researchers report that disease-linked clones proved CD8+ and relatively rare in peripheral blood.

The CDR3 covers 16 residues. Germline assignment: CDR1 MNHEY and CDR2 SMNVEV (reference sequence). With V trimmed by 2 bases and J by 4 bases, 6 bases remained unmatched. With respect to this clonotype: Antigen specificity is unknown.

One entry per CDR3 protein, called by TCRdb with MiXCR from the 5' RACE reads. This table has 150,000 to 200,000 distinct CDR3 sequences, under 35% appearing once. The sequence was obtained from a male donor with ankylosing spondylitis. The specimen sequenced was synovial fluid, either unsorted or a sorted T cell fraction (not recorded which). The chain uses TRBV27 and TRBJ2-1; 9 bases map to TRBD2. The CDR3 region is CASSLRAGGRYNEQFF. The DNA of the CDR3 is TGTGCCAGCAGTTTAAGGGCGGGGGGGCGGTACAATGAGCAGTTCTTC.